This TCR beta chain derives from a study of Graves' ophthalmopathy and Graves' hyperthyroidism. Regarding the study as a whole: Sensitivity reached roughly 71% and specificity more than 72% when the model predicted ophthalmopathy progression. A majority of expanded thyroid clonotypes exceeding 0.001 frequency were likewise present in blood. Ophthalmopathy was separated from stable hyperthyroidism by a 13-signature model with about 86% sensitivity and over 75% specificity.

The CDR3 numbers 15 amino acids, ends counted. Germline CDR1 reads SEHNR; CDR2 reads FQNEAQ (reference sequence). Amplified material comprised TCR beta CDR3 regions derived from RNA transcripts. The authors performed first-round RT-PCR with HTBI primers and then a second-round multiplex PCR. TCRdb fed the multiplex PCR reads into MiXCR, producing one record per CDR3 protein. The sample yields about 700,000 distinct CDR3 sequences, just over 40% seen once. This clonotype showed up many times. Its target is not known. No DNA is shown, since the ends of the CDR3 on it are uncertain; the CDR3 is the one TCRdb lists.

The sequenced sample consisted of peripheral blood. This chain connects TRBV7-9 to TRBJ2-7; the table names TRBD1, a call not compared with the DNA. This clonotype was sampled from an adult man with Graves' ophthalmopathy. CDR3 loop: CASSLFGQGSHEQYF.